The rows below give T cell receptor beta chains drawn from one sample of a study of CD8+CD57+ T cells in acquired aplastic anemia. TCRdb passed the reads through MiXCR, listing each CDR3 protein once. The data contain 150,000 to 200,000 distinct CDR3 sequences, 46% of them singletons. The source material was sorted CD4+, CD8+, or CD8+CD57+ T cells (not recorded which) from PBMCs. The receptors were gathered from a human donor in good health. Both conserved end residues are part of each CDR3. A D gene is named only where the DNA matches it firmly. Only some rows state a clone size, as once, few, many or a class for expanded clones.

v_gene: TRBV11-1
j_gene: TRBJ2-7
abundance: NA
d_gene: NA
CDR3aa: CASTLRDEQYF
CDR3nt: TGTGCCAGCACCCTAAGGGACGAGCAGTACTTC

v_gene: TRBV5-5
j_gene: TRBJ1-1
abundance: NA
d_gene: NA
CDR3aa: CASSLAHQQRHTEAFF
CDR3nt: TGTGCCAGCAGCTTGGCCCACCAACAGCGTCACACTGAAGCTTTCTTT

v_gene: TRBV7-2
j_gene: TRBJ2-5
abundance: many
d_gene: NA
CDR3aa: CASSSTYRETQYF
CDR3nt: TGTGCCAGCAGCTCAACATACCGGGAGACCCAGTACTTC

v_gene: TRBV2
j_gene: TRBJ2-2
abundance: NA
d_gene: TRBD1
CDR3aa: CARRDRGVTGELFF
CDR3nt: TGTGCCAGGAGGGACAGAGGAGTTACCGGGGAGCTGTTTTTT

v_gene: TRBV29-1
j_gene: TRBJ2-2
abundance: NA
d_gene: NA
CDR3aa: CSVVPTGELFF
CDR3nt: TGCAGCGTTGTCCCCACCGGGGAGCTGTTTTTT

v_gene: TRBV7-3
j_gene: TRBJ1-4
abundance: many
d_gene: NA
CDR3aa: CASSLTGLSNEKLFF
CDR3nt: TGTGCCAGCAGCTTAACGGGGTTGTCTAATGAAAAACTGTTTTTT

v_gene: TRBV4-1
j_gene: TRBJ1-2
abundance: NA
d_gene: TRBD1
CDR3aa: CASSQEVAPTGLFNYGYTF
CDR3nt: TGCGCCAGCAGCCAAGAAGTGGCGCCGACAGGGCTTTTTAACTATGGCTACACCTTC

v_gene: TRBV12-3/TRBV12-4
j_gene: TRBJ2-7
abundance: NA
d_gene: NA
CDR3aa: CASRITGREQYF
CDR3nt: TGTGCCAGCAGGATCACTGGCCGCGAGCAGTACTTC

v_gene: TRBV2
j_gene: TRBJ2-6
abundance: NA
d_gene: NA
CDR3aa: CASSDDGGANVLTF
CDR3nt: TGTGCCAGCAGTGATGACGGTGGGGCCAACGTCCTGACTTTC

v_gene: TRBV30
j_gene: TRBJ2-5
abundance: many
d_gene: NA
CDR3aa: CAWSVVPQETQYF
CDR3nt: TGTGCCTGGAGTGTAGTTCCGCAGGAGACCCAGTACTTC

v_gene: TRBV6-1
j_gene: TRBJ1-6
abundance: NA
d_gene: NA
CDR3aa: CASASRGYSPLHF
CDR3nt: TGTGCCTCAGCGTCGAGAGGTTATTCACCCCTCCACTTT

v_gene: TRBV2
j_gene: TRBJ1-5
abundance: NA
d_gene: NA
CDR3aa: CASSRGLNQPQHF
CDR3nt: TGTGCCAGCAGTAGGGGATTAAATCAGCCCCAGCATTTT

v_gene: TRBV12-3/TRBV12-4
j_gene: TRBJ1-2
abundance: many
d_gene: TRBD1
CDR3aa: CASSSGQGKGYTF
CDR3nt: TGTGCCAGCAGTTCGGGACAGGGGAAAGGCTACACCTTC

v_gene: TRBV20-1
j_gene: TRBJ1-6
abundance: NA
d_gene: NA
CDR3aa: CSRRGRDSPLHF
CDR3nt: TGCAGTCGGAGGGGTAGGGATTCACCCCTCCACTTT

v_gene: TRBV28
j_gene: TRBJ1-4
abundance: few
d_gene: NA
CDR3aa: CASSAAPYELFF
CDR3nt: TGTGCCAGCAGTGCTGCCCCTTACGAACTGTTTTTT

v_gene: TRBV25-1
j_gene: TRBJ2-2
abundance: NA
d_gene: NA
CDR3aa: CASSLGGPNTGELFF
CDR3nt: TGTGCCAGCAGTCTGGGGGGGCCGAACACCGGGGAGCTGTTTTTT

v_gene: TRBV3-1
j_gene: TRBJ1-2
abundance: few
d_gene: TRBD1
CDR3aa: CASSQRRRDRGYGYTF
CDR3nt: TGTGCCAGCAGCCAGAGAAGGAGGGACAGGGGATATGGCTACACCTTC

v_gene: TRBV10-2
j_gene: TRBJ1-5
abundance: NA
d_gene: NA
CDR3aa: CASSERMARQPQHF
CDR3nt: TGCGCCAGCAGTGAACGTATGGCACGACAGCCCCAGCATTTT

v_gene: TRBV24-1
j_gene: TRBJ2-3
abundance: NA
d_gene: NA
CDR3aa: CATRVRDSHLTDTQYF
CDR3nt: TGTGCCACCCGAGTCAGAGACAGCCACCTCACAGATACGCAGTATTTT

v_gene: TRBV5-5
j_gene: TRBJ1-4
abundance: few
d_gene: NA
CDR3aa: CASSFSPAATNEKLFF
CDR3nt: TGTGCCAGCAGCTTTTCCCCCGCAGCTACTAATGAAAAACTGTTTTTT

v_gene: TRBV20-1
j_gene: TRBJ1-2
abundance: few
d_gene: NA
CDR3aa: CSAVGDYGYTF
CDR3nt: TGCAGTGCTGTGGGGGACTATGGCTACACCTTC

v_gene: TRBV24-1
j_gene: TRBJ2-2
abundance: many
d_gene: TRBD2
CDR3aa: CATSEAGTTNTGELFF
CDR3nt: TGTGCCACCAGTGAGGCCGGGACTACCAACACCGGGGAGCTGTTTTTT

v_gene: TRBV24-1
j_gene: TRBJ1-1
abundance: many
d_gene: NA
CDR3aa: CATSDVRGGNTEAFF
CDR3nt: TGTGCCACCAGTGATGTCAGGGGTGGGAACACTGAAGCTTTCTTT

v_gene: TRBV14
j_gene: TRBJ2-1
abundance: NA
d_gene: NA
CDR3aa: CASSRKSYNEQFF
CDR3nt: TGTGCCAGCAGCCGAAAAAGTTACAATGAGCAGTTCTTC

v_gene: TRBV7-6
j_gene: TRBJ2-7
abundance: NA
d_gene: NA
CDR3aa: CASSLSQDEQYF
CDR3nt: TGTGCCAGCAGCTTAAGCCAAGACGAGCAGTACTTC

v_gene: TRBV10-3
j_gene: TRBJ1-1
abundance: NA
d_gene: NA
CDR3aa: CAISEGGNTEAFF
CDR3nt: TGTGCCATCAGTGAAGGGGGGAACACTGAAGCTTTCTTT

v_gene: TRBV2
j_gene: TRBJ2-7
abundance: few
d_gene: TRBD1
CDR3aa: CASRGTGDYEQYF
CDR3nt: TGTGCCAGCAGGGGGACAGGAGACTACGAGCAGTACTTC

v_gene: TRBV11-2
j_gene: TRBJ1-5
abundance: NA
d_gene: NA
CDR3aa: CASSPPRQSSNQPQHF
CDR3nt: TGTGCCAGCAGCCCACCCAGACAGAGTAGCAATCAGCCCCAGCATTTT

v_gene: TRBV20-1
j_gene: TRBJ2-1
abundance: many
d_gene: TRBD2
CDR3aa: CSARLAGKRNNEQFF
CDR3nt: TGCAGTGCCAGACTAGCGGGGAAAAGGAACAATGAGCAGTTCTTC

v_gene: TRBV6-4
j_gene: TRBJ2-1
abundance: many
d_gene: TRBD2
CDR3aa: CASSDGGSTSNEQFF
CDR3nt: TGTGCCAGCAGCGACGGCGGGAGCACATCCAATGAGCAGTTCTTC

v_gene: TRBV11-2
j_gene: TRBJ1-1
abundance: NA
d_gene: TRBD1
CDR3aa: CASSQTGTGMNTEAFF
CDR3nt: TGTGCCAGCAGCCAAACCGGGACAGGGATGAACACTGAAGCTTTCTTT

v_gene: TRBV15
j_gene: TRBJ2-7
abundance: NA
d_gene: NA
CDR3aa: CATSRANREGAYEQYF
CDR3nt: TGTGCCACCAGCAGGGCCAACAGGGAGGGGGCCTACGAGCAGTACTTC

v_gene: TRBV29-1
j_gene: TRBJ1-1
abundance: NA
d_gene: NA
CDR3aa: CSVASNTEAFF
CDR3nt: TGCAGCGTAGCCTCTAACACTGAAGCTTTCTTT

v_gene: TRBV7-2
j_gene: TRBJ1-1
abundance: NA
d_gene: TRBD1
CDR3aa: CASSLGLGQRTEAFF
CDR3nt: TGTGCCAGCAGCTTGGGCTTGGGACAGAGAACTGAAGCTTTCTTT

v_gene: TRBV19
j_gene: TRBJ1-2
abundance: NA
d_gene: TRBD1
CDR3aa: CASSHTGEGYTF
CDR3nt: TGTGCCAGTAGTCATACAGGGGAGGGCTACACCTTC

v_gene: TRBV2
j_gene: TRBJ2-3
abundance: NA
d_gene: NA
CDR3aa: CASAKDQGYTDTQYF
CDR3nt: TGTGCCAGCGCGAAAGACCAGGGTTACACAGATACGCAGTATTTT

v_gene: TRBV24-1
j_gene: TRBJ2-1
abundance: once
d_gene: NA
CDR3aa: CATRQGPGEQFF
CDR3nt: TGTGCCACCCGGCAAGGGCCGGGTGAGCAGTTCTTC

v_gene: TRBV19
j_gene: TRBJ2-2
abundance: many
d_gene: NA
CDR3aa: CASTMVAGSGTGELFF
CDR3nt: TGTGCCAGTACAATGGTGGCGGGATCAGGGACCGGGGAGCTGTTTTTT

v_gene: TRBV7-2
j_gene: TRBJ2-1
abundance: NA
d_gene: TRBD2
CDR3aa: CASSLKRGEQFF
CDR3nt: TGTGCCAGCAGCTTAAAGCGGGGGGAGCAGTTCTTC

v_gene: TRBV7-9
j_gene: TRBJ2-5
abundance: NA
d_gene: NA
CDR3aa: CASSLEESMETQYF
CDR3nt: TGTGCCAGCAGCTTAGAGGAGTCTATGGAGACCCAGTACTTC

v_gene: TRBV29-1
j_gene: TRBJ1-2
abundance: few
d_gene: NA
CDR3aa: CSVVSLRGYTF
CDR3nt: TGCAGCGTTGTATCCTTGCGGGGCTACACCTTC

v_gene: TRBV7-8
j_gene: TRBJ2-1
abundance: many
d_gene: NA
CDR3aa: CASSLVVSSYNEQFF
CDR3nt: TGTGCCAGCAGCTTAGTTGTGAGTAGCTACAATGAGCAGTTCTTC

v_gene: TRBV5-1
j_gene: TRBJ2-7
abundance: NA
d_gene: TRBD2
CDR3aa: CASAKTSGTYEQYF
CDR3nt: TGCGCCAGTGCAAAGACTAGCGGGACATACGAGCAGTACTTC

v_gene: TRBV24-1
j_gene: TRBJ2-1
abundance: NA
d_gene: TRBD1
CDR3aa: CATSDLHRGYNEQFF
CDR3nt: TGTGCCACCAGTGATTTGCACAGGGGGTACAATGAGCAGTTCTTC